In this sample, the clone carrying this T cell receptor beta chain turned up a few times. Its antigen is undetermined. The CDR3 has 12 amino acids. Germline CDR1 SEHNR, CDR2 FQNEAQ (reference sequence). With 7 bases removed from V and 4 bases from J, the gap between germline ends came to 11 bases. This sample is part of a study of cytomegalovirus exposure and HLA in healthy donors. TCRdb's copy holds only in-frame clones and misses some; the assay was immunoSEQ multiplex PCR. The top ten clones hold roughly 1.5% of a sample with approximately 180,000 clones, about 83% of them seen once. Study findings and constraints: Diagnosis of cytomegalovirus status made by the classifier reportedly showed high specificity and sensitivity. Under in vitro conditions, three CMV-associated chains were confirmed as specific for CMV antigens.

This sequence joins TRBV7-9 and TRBJ2-7; D is uncertain. Sequencing was carried out using PBMCs. The TCR comes from a woman younger than 30 in good health and CMV-seronegative. In DNA, the CDR3 is TGTGCCAGCACCCCTGGAGAGTACGAGCAGTACTTC. Translated: CASTPGEYEQYF.